Following are 19 T cell receptor beta chains from one sample sequenced in a study of T cells in women clearing cervical HPV infection. The protocol was immunoSEQ multiplex PCR, while the TCRdb copy is restricted to in-frame clones and leaves out a portion. The ten top clones account for 7.2%, within a sample of some 16,000 clones. The sample consisted of blood buffy coat. The receptors stem from a woman aged 18-69 years with a cervical HPV16 infection that either progressed to CIN3+ or cleared (not recorded which).

In the case of this clone: The germline gene is not matched at one end of the junction; a read error may be the cause. The CDR3 end is not reached by the read, which stops 3 residues before it; the germline J gene fills it in. This rearrangement joins TRBV4-2 to TRBJ2-7; D is ambiguous. Germline V gives CDR1 LGHNA, CDR2 YNFKEQ. This CDR3 is built from 14 residues. Here the CDR3 reads CASSQDTRSYEQYF. The covered CDR3 bases are TGCGCCAGCAGCCAAGATACCAGGAGCTACGAG.

With regard to this clone: The read terminates 3 residues before the CDR3 end, so the remaining end is supplied by the germline J gene. The chain uses TRBV18 and TRBJ1-6; 10 nucleotides match TRBD1. The CDR3 runs 15 residues. Germline CDR1 KGHSH, CDR2 LQKENI. V gave up 6 bases and J gave up 10 bases; unmatched junction bases: 9. CDR3 in amino acids: CASSLGTGVDSPLHF. The DNA read from the CDR3 is TGTGCCAGCTCCCTAGGGACAGGGGTAGACTCACCC.

As to this clone: The read terminates 3 residues ahead of where the CDR3 ends, so the germline J gene completes it. The chain has TRBV5-6 and TRBJ2-1, with a tentative D call TRBD1 (6 bases). V gave up 0 bases and J gave up 9 bases, with 7 bases separating them. Germline values: CDR1 SGHDT, CDR2 YYEEEE. This CDR3 has 12 residues. The DNA read from the CDR3 is TGTGCCAGCAGCTTGGCGACAGGTGAG. This translates into CASSLATGE. The complete CDR3 sequence is CASSLATGEQFF.

As regards this clone: From the germline J gene comes the end of the CDR3, since the read stops 3 residues before it. The V call is TRBV5-1, the J call TRBJ2-3; 7 nucleotides line up with TRBD2. Germline trimming cut 4 bases from V and 2 bases from J; bases unmatched to any gene: 10. The CDR3 consists of 16 residues. Germline CDR1 is SGHRS and CDR2 is YFSETQ. The CDR3 spells CASSPGTTRLTDTQYF. The part of the CDR3 DNA that was read is TGCGCCAGCAGCCCTGGGACTACCCGCCTCACAGATACG.

As to this clone: The missing CDR3 end, 3 residues past where the read stops, is filled in from the germline J gene. The rearrangement joins TRBV5-1 to TRBJ2-1, with a tentative D call TRBD2 (6 bases). V dropped 1 base and J dropped 5 bases, with 10 bases sitting between them. Germline CDR1 reads SGHRS; CDR2 reads YFSETQ. CDR3 length: 14 amino acids. The CDR3 sequence is CASSLPGRHNEQFF. The part of the CDR3 DNA that was read is TGCGCCAGCAGCTTGCCAGGGAGGCACAATGAG.

With respect to this clone: Read coverage stops 3 residues before the CDR3 terminus; the germline J gene supplies the remainder. This chain links TRBV5-1 with TRBJ2-7; the match to TRBD1 covers 9 bases. Per the germline V gene, CDR1 is SGHRS and CDR2 is YFSETQ. The CDR3 totals 14 residues. The junction had 4 bases not matched to a gene; V was cut back by 4 bases and J by 2 bases. The chain's CDR3 is CASSPRDRAYEQYF. CDR3 bases read: TGCGCCAGCAGCCCAAGGGACAGGGCCTACGAG.

With regard to this clone: The CDR3 is cut off 3 residues early in the read; its end comes from the germline J gene. V gene TRBV7-9 combines with J gene TRBJ1-4; the match to TRBD1 covers 10 bases. The ends lost 5 bases at V and 7 bases at J; junction bases unmatched: 7. CDR1 is SEHNR, CDR2 FQNEAQ, per germline (reference sequence). The CDR3 loop spans 15 amino acids. The part of the CDR3 DNA that was read is TGTGCCAGCAGCGCCCCGGGACAGGGGACTGAAAAA. It specifies CASSAPGQGTEK. The full CDR3 protein reads CASSAPGQGTEKLFF.

As to this clone: The CDR3 end falls 3 residues outside the read, so it is completed with the germline J gene. The chain couples TRBV30 to TRBJ2-7; no reliable D call. The length of the CDR3 is 12 residues. Germline V CDR1 and CDR2: GTSNPN, SVGIG (reference sequence). V gave up 2 bases and J gave up 4 bases, with 9 bases separating them. The CDR3 loop reads CAWSWYSYEQYF. CDR3 DNA, as far as it was read: TGTGCCTGGAGTTGGTATAGTTACGAG.

As concerns this clone: The read falls 3 residues short of the CDR3 end, and the missing part is taken from the germline J gene. The chain employs TRBV7-9 and TRBJ1-2, with 8 nucleotides matching TRBD1. Germline values: CDR1 SEHNR, CDR2 FQNEAQ (reference sequence). Losses at the gene ends were 3 bases for V and 3 bases for J; bases not matched to a gene: 3. This CDR3 comprises 14 residues. The CDR3 spells CASSFGQGDYGYTF. The CDR3 DNA, read in part, is TGTGCCAGCAGCTTCGGACAGGGAGACTATGGC.

Concerning this clone: The read ends 3 residues before the CDR3 terminus; that terminus is restored from the germline J gene. J is TRBJ1-5 and V is TRBV19; 7 nucleotides line up with TRBD1. V gave up 2 bases and J gave up 4 bases; unmatched junction bases: 5. This CDR3 contains 15 residues. The germline V gene has CDR1 LNHDA and CDR2 SQIVND (reference sequence). CDR3 in amino acids: CASSIQGEMNQPQHF. The sequenced part of the CDR3 DNA is TGTGCCAGTAGTATACAGGGGGAGATGAATCAGCCC.

A remark on this clone: Sequencing ends 3 residues short of the CDR3 end; the germline J gene provides the rest. This chain links TRBV5-1 with TRBJ1-1; the match to TRBD1 covers 7 bases. Germline loops: CDR1 SGHRS, CDR2 YFSETQ. The length of the CDR3 is 15 residues. The CDR3 here is CASSSLQGVEYEAFF. Incomplete CDR3 DNA: TGCGCCAGCAGCTCACTCCAGGGGGTCGAGTACGAG.

Regarding this clone: The read falls 3 residues short of the CDR3 end, and the missing part is taken from the germline J gene. This chain links TRBV19 with TRBJ1-1; 7 bases align to TRBD1. V was clipped by 5 bases and J by 4 bases; unmatched bases: 4. The CDR3 has 13 amino acids. CDR1 and CDR2 (germline): LNHDA, SQIVND (reference sequence). Partial CDR3 DNA: TGTGCCAGTAGTCACACAGGGGCCACTGAA. It codes for CASSHTGATE. Given in full, the CDR3 is CASSHTGATEAFF. The full variable domain, rest sourced from reference TRBV19 and TRBJ1-1, is DGGITQSPKYLFRKEGQNVTLSCEQNLNHDAMYWYRQDPGQGLRLIYYSQIVNDFQKGDIAEGYSVSREKKESFPLTVTSAQKNPTAFYLCASSHTGATEAFFGQGTRLTVV.

CDR3 DNA, as far as it was read: TGCAGTGCTAGAGATTATCGGCGGGGGCTCTTCTACGAG. This gives the protein CSARDYRRGLFYE. The full CDR3 is CSARDYRRGLFYEQYF. The chain uses TRBV20-1 and TRBJ2-7; D possibly corresponds to TRBD2 (7 bases). The DNA ends 3 residues before the CDR3 does, and the rest of the CDR3 is filled in from the germline J gene. V was trimmed by 0 bases and J by 3 bases, leaving 18 bases between them. This CDR3 has 16 residues. Germline V gene lookup returns CDR1 DFQATT and CDR2 SNEGSKA (reference sequence).

For this clone: The read ends 3 residues before the CDR3 terminus; that terminus is restored from the germline J gene. The chain recombines TRBV2 with TRBJ1-1; 11 nucleotides match TRBD1. Germline V gene sequence: CDR1 SNHLY, CDR2 FYNNEI. The CDR3 is made up of 14 amino acids. J gave up 5 bases and V 7 bases, and 6 bases lay outside the gene matches. The CDR3 loop is CASTGQGARTEAFF. The sequenced CDR3 bases are TGTGCCAGCACCGGACAGGGGGCGAGGACTGAA. The variable domain in full, with the rest retrieved from reference TRBV2 and TRBJ1-1, is EPEVTQTPSHQVTQMGQEVILRCVPISNHLYFYWYRQILGQKVEFLVSFYNNEISEKSEIFDDQFSVERPDGSNFTLKIRSTKLEDSAMYFCASTGQGARTEAFFGQGTRLTVV.

Turning to this clone: The read ends 3 residues early relative to the CDR3; the germline J gene fills the gap. The chain is built from TRBV18 and TRBJ2-6; tentative D call: TRBD2 (5 bases). V was shortened by 0 bases and J by 5 bases, with 11 bases between the two germline ends. The length of the CDR3 is 16 residues. Germline V gives CDR1 KGHSH, CDR2 LQKENI. The CDR3 bases that were read are TGTGCCAGCTCACCACCCGACGCGGGCTGGGCCAACGTC. Translation gives CASSPPDAGWANV. The entire CDR3 sequence reads CASSPPDAGWANVLTF. The full variable domain, its missing parts supplied by reference TRBV18 and TRBJ2-6, is NAGVMQNPRHLVRRRGQEARLRCSPMKGHSHVYWYRQLPEEGLKFMVYLQKENIIDESGMPKERFSAEFPKEGPSILRIQQVVRGDSAAYFCASSPPDAGWANVLTFGAGSRLTVL.

The CDR3 DNA, read in part, is TGCGCCAGCAGCCAAGAATCTAGCGGGACGCACGAG. It codes for CASSQESSGTHE. The entire CDR3 sequence reads CASSQESSGTHEQYF. V and J are TRBV4-1 and TRBJ2-7; 9 positions match TRBD2. The read terminates 3 residues ahead of where the CDR3 ends, so the germline J gene completes it. Germline-derived CDR1 and CDR2 are MGHRA and YSYEKL. V dropped 0 bases and J dropped 5; count of bases not matched to a gene: 5. There are 15 residues in the CDR3.

Concerning this clone itself: The read ends 3 residues shy of where the CDR3 ends; the end is completed using the germline J gene. The chain employs TRBV20-1 and TRBJ2-1, with 9 bases identical to TRBD1. Germline V gene sequence: CDR1 DFQATT, CDR2 SNEGSKA (reference sequence). The CDR3 loop spans 14 amino acids. Trimming cost V 1 base and J 9 bases; bases outside gene matches: 7. The CDR3 DNA, read in part, is TGCAGTGCTAGAGCGGGACAGGGATTCGGTGAG. Amino acid sequence: CSARAGQGFGE. The complete CDR3 reads CSARAGQGFGEQFF.

In regard to this clone: The read is 3 residues too short to cover the CDR3 end, so that end is filled in from the germline J gene. This chain joins TRBV20-1 and TRBJ2-1, with 10 bases identical to TRBD2. The CDR3 consists of 14 residues. Germline V gene sequence: CDR1 DFQATT, CDR2 SNEGSKA (reference sequence). J lost 7 bases, V lost 4 bases, and 7 bases had no gene match. The CDR3 sequence is CSAKRGGLENEQFF. Partial CDR3 DNA: TGCAGTGCTAAGCGGGGGGGCCTGGAAAATGAG.

A remark on this clone: Read coverage stops 3 residues before the CDR3 terminus; the germline J gene supplies the remainder. The chain recombines TRBV7-9 with TRBJ1-4; TRBD1 is a possible D gene (5 bases). The CDR3 loop spans 12 amino acids. The germline gives CDR1 SEHNR, CDR2 FQNEAQ (reference sequence). The V and J ends lost 5 bases and 10 bases respectively, with 11 bases between them. CDR3 region: CASSAPTAKLFF. CDR3 bases read: TGTGCCAGCAGCGCCCCGACAGCAAAA.